Sequencing of this TCR beta chain was carried out in a study of T cell repertoires in cytomegalovirus infection. Overall study: Both recently identified HLA-C-restricted and well-studied HLA-B-restricted CMV epitopes were used in the study. It can be stated that public TCR beta signatures indicated CMV infection as well as a matching HLA type.

In the case of this clonotype: No antigen is known for it.

Each CDR3 protein is one row after TCRdb ran MiXCR on the reads. The table has 830,000 or so distinct CDR3 sequences, less than 35% seen once; the top ten hold around 11%. CDR1 and CDR2 from the germline V gene are SGHNT and YENEEA. The CDR3 length is 18 residues. Trimming stripped 1 base from V and 3 bases from J, with 20 bases between. This clonotype originated in a human donor in good health (CMV status not recorded). Some clones in this sample may be carry-over from other donors' samples. The J gene is TRBJ2-3, the V gene TRBV11-3; D call uncertain. The specimen comprised cultured CD8+ T cells from PBMCs, sampled from culture after CMV antigen stimulation. DNA for the CDR3: TGTGCCAGCAGCTTAGGACGGTCTTATAGAGGCGGAACAGATACGCAGTATTTT. Its translation: CASSLGRSYRGGTDTQYF. Combining the CDR3 with reference TRBV11-3 and TRBJ2-3 gives the whole variable domain EAGVVQSPRYKIIEKKQPVAFWCNPISGHNTLYWYLQNLGQGPELLIRYENEEAVDDSQLPKDRFSAERLKGVDSTLKIQPAELGDSAVYLCASSLGRSYRGGTDTQYFGPGTRLTVL.